The 19 T cell receptor beta chains in this list originate from one sample, sequenced in a study of OX40 agonist ivuxolimab in advanced cancers. Data came from immunoSEQ multiplex PCR; TCRdb stores just in-frame clones and leaves some out. The table includes some 64,000 clones, 90% to 95% detected once. Sequences were derived from CD4+ or CD8+ T cells sorted from blood, sampled in a trial of the OX40 agonist ivuxolimab. The receptors stem from an adult with an advanced solid tumor such as melanoma, head and neck, liver or kidney cancer.

The J gene is TRBJ1-2, the V gene TRBV6-5, with 11 bases matching TRBD1. The CDR3 has 15 amino acids. V was pared by 1 base and J by 8 bases, with 6 bases of the junction left unmatched. The germline CDR1 and CDR2 sequences are MNHEY and SVGAGI. The CDR3 reads CASSYWDRGGGGYTF. The CDR3 nucleotides are TGTGCCAGCAGTTACTGGGACAGGGGGGGTGGAGGCTACACCTTC.

The chain combines TRBV7-3 with TRBJ2-1, with 8 bases lining up with TRBD2. The CDR3 has 17 residues. Germline values: CDR1 SGHTA, CDR2 FQGTGA. J lost 6 bases, V lost 4 bases, and 14 bases had no gene match. CDR3 loop: CASSYNPLAGTTNEQFF. The DNA of the CDR3 is TGTGCCAGCAGCTACAACCCCTTAGCGGGGACTACCAATGAGCAGTTCTTC.

The chain joins TRBV10-2 to TRBJ2-2, with D possibly being TRBD1 (6 bases). Between the trimmed V and J ends, which lost 0 bases and 7 bases, there was a span of 9 bases. This CDR3 contains 14 residues. The V gene's germline CDR1 is WSHSY and CDR2 SAAADI. The CDR3 region is CASSESGAGGELFF. The CDR3 DNA is TGCGCCAGCAGTGAGTCGGGGGCCGGCGGGGAGCTGTTTTTT.

The chain joins TRBV2 to TRBJ1-3; no clear D. From germline, CDR1 is SNHLY and CDR2 FYNNEI. The V gene lost 0 bases and the J gene lost 7 bases, with 7 bases spanning the gap. The CDR3 runs 13 residues. Here the CDR3 DNA reads TGTGCCAGCAGTGAAGCGACACTGAACACCATATATTTT. It translates to CASSEATLNTIYF.

This clone showed up just once. The rearrangement uses TRBV9 and TRBJ2-1, with 15 bases fitting TRBD2. Germline CDR1 is SGDLS and CDR2 is YYNGEE. V was pared by 3 bases and J by 8 bases, with 6 bases of the junction left unmatched. CDR3 length: 16 residues. As DNA, the CDR3 is TGTGCCAGCAGCGCCGGGACTAGCGGGGGGTTCCATGAGCAGTTCTTC. Translated: CASSAGTSGGFHEQFF.

The chain employs TRBV4-2 and TRBJ2-3; a possible D gene is TRBD1 (6 bases). This CDR3 spans 16 amino acids. Trimming removed 2 bases from V and 2 bases from J, with 14 bases in between. The germline gives CDR1 LGHNA, CDR2 YNFKEQ. The CDR3 DNA reads as TGTGCCAGCAGCCAACTACAGGGTGGCCCCACAGATACGCAGTATTTT. Amino acid sequence: CASSQLQGGPTDTQYF.

This chain connects TRBV6-5 to TRBJ2-7; D gene unclear. Germline values: CDR1 MNHEY, CDR2 SVGAGI. There are 13 residues in the CDR3. Trimming cost V 2 bases and J 5 bases, with 10 bases left between them. The CDR3 loop reads CASSYRNYDEQYF. The CDR3 region has the DNA TGTGCCAGCAGTTACCGGAACTACGACGAGCAGTACTTC.

This chain joins TRBV30 and TRBJ1-3; D not resolved. Germline V CDR1 and CDR2: GTSNPN, SVGIG (reference sequence). V was clipped by 5 bases and J by 0 bases, with 8 bases between them. The CDR3 spans 13 residues. The CDR3 nucleotides read TGTGCCTGGGACCCTATCTCTGGAAACACCATATATTTT. As protein: CAWDPISGNTIYF. The full variable domain, rest sourced from reference TRBV30 and TRBJ1-3, is SQTIHQWPATLVQPVGSPLSLECTVEGTSNPNLYWYRQAAGRGLQLLFYSVGIGQISSEVPQNLSASRPQDRQFILSSKKLLLSDSGFYLCAWDPISGNTIYFGEGSWLTVV.

This clone was observed a handful of times. The chain carries TRBV9 and TRBJ2-2; 7 bases map to TRBD2. The CDR3 extends over 17 amino acids. Germline loops: CDR1 SGDLS, CDR2 YYNGEE. The V segment lost 1 base and the J segment 1 base; nucleotides outside the gene matches: 7. The CDR3 nucleotides read TGTGCCAGCAGCGTATCTAGCGGCCCGATGAACACCGGGGAGCTGTTTTTT. Translating gives CASSVSSGPMNTGELFF.

The gene calls are TRBV7-8 and TRBJ1-1; D perhaps matches TRBD1 (5 bases). This CDR3 comprises 16 residues. The V gene's germline CDR1 is SGHVS and CDR2 FQNEAQ. Trimming cost V 5 bases and J 1 base, with 17 bases left between them. The CDR3 reads CASSEPDAGGNTEAFF. The CDR3 DNA sequence: TGTGCCAGCAGCGAACCGGACGCGGGGGGGAACACTGAAGCTTTCTTT.

The genes are TRBV11-2 and TRBJ2-1; 11 bases fit TRBD2. Germline values: CDR1 SGHAT, CDR2 FQNNGV. CDR3 size: 15 residues. With 5 bases clipped from V and 7 bases from J, the junction kept 7 bases outside the gene matches. CDR3 amino acids: CASSVLAGVRNEQFF. The DNA of the CDR3 is TGTGCCAGCAGCGTACTAGCGGGGGTACGGAATGAGCAGTTCTTC.

The gene calls are TRBV6-1 and TRBJ1-6; D call uncertain. V was pared by 5 bases and J by 5 bases, with 7 bases between. This CDR3 is 13 amino acids long. Germline lookup yields CDR1 MNHNS and CDR2 SASEGT. Here the CDR3 DNA reads TGTGCCAGCAGTCCCGTTAATAATTCACCCCTCCACTTT. Translation gives CASSPVNNSPLHF.

In its sample, this clone was seen a few times. The rearrangement links TRBV5-1 to TRBJ2-5, with no clear D. The ends were cut back, 0 bases at V and 4 bases at J, with 13 bases in the middle. The CDR3 loop spans 15 amino acids. The V gene's germline CDR1 is SGHRS and CDR2 YFSETQ. The CDR3 DNA is TGCGCCAGCAGCTTGGTAGGTCCGTGGGGAGAGACCCAGTACTTC. Protein product: CASSLVGPWGETQYF.

J is TRBJ2-5 and V is TRBV2, with 13 bases fitting TRBD2. V dropped 2 bases and J dropped 2; count of bases not matched to a gene: 5. There are 17 residues in the CDR3. The germline V gene encodes CDR1 SNHLY and CDR2 FYNNEI. In DNA form, the CDR3 reads TGTGCCAGCAGTGAATTGGGGACTAGCGGGGCTCAAGAGACCCAGTACTTC. Encoded protein: CASSELGTSGAQETQYF.

V is TRBV2 and J is TRBJ2-2; 9 bases match TRBD1. Looked up from germline, CDR1 is SNHLY and CDR2 is FYNNEI. The CDR3 sequence is 15 residues long. The trim removed 5 bases at V and 7 bases at J, leaving 8 bases unmatched. Written as DNA, the CDR3 is TGTGCCAGCAGTCCTGACAGGGGGTCTGGCGGGGAGCTGTTTTTT. Residues: CASSPDRGSGGELFF.

The chain has TRBV27 and TRBJ2-1; TRBD2 matches 7 bases. CDR1 MNHEY and CDR2 SMNVEV come from the germline V gene (reference sequence). The J segment lost 5 bases and the V segment lost 2 bases, leaving 6 bases of the junction unmatched. The length of the CDR3 is 15 residues. In nucleotides, the CDR3 is TGTGCCAGCAGTTTAGGATCGGGGGGAAACAATGAGCAGTTCTTC. The encoded protein is CASSLGSGGNNEQFF.

Notes on this clone: One end of the junction does not line up with germline, which may come from a read error. The chain is built from TRBV10-2 and TRBJ1-2, with D maybe TRBD1 (6 bases). This CDR3 comprises 11 residues. Germline-derived CDR1 and CDR2 are WSHSY and SAAADI. CDR3 region: CASSDLADRSF. In nucleotides, the CDR3 is TGCGCCAGCAGTGACCTTGCGGACAGATCCTTC.

This clone has just one count. V and J are TRBV27 and TRBJ2-1, with TRBD2 matching 8 bases. This CDR3 is 14 amino acids long. V lost 4 bases and J lost 5; bases outside the gene matches: 4. In germline, CDR1 is MNHEY, CDR2 SMNVEV (reference sequence). Written as DNA, the CDR3 is TGTGCCAGCAGTTCAGTAGCGGGGAACAATGAGCAGTTCTTC. It translates to CASSSVAGNNEQFF.

This chain joins TRBV6-1 and TRBJ1-1, with D possibly matching TRBD1 (5 bases). CDR1 is MNHNS, CDR2 SASEGT, per germline. This CDR3 region has 17 residues. V lost 2 bases, J lost 3 bases, and 19 bases lay in between. The CDR3, as DNA: TGTGCCAGCAGTGAATTACCGGGGGTTTTTAGAGACACTGAAGCTTTCTTT. The encoded protein is CASSELPGVFRDTEAFF.